This passage covers 18 T cell receptor beta chains from one sample sequenced in a study of blood T cell repertoires in COVID-19. Method: immunoSEQ multiplex PCR; TCRdb's copy keeps in-frame clones and lacks some. The sample shows under 250,000 clones, around 83% of them seen only once. Material: peripheral blood. Source of these receptors: a woman in her 70s with COVID-19, enrolled during active disease.

The chain carries TRBV11-2 and TRBJ1-2; possible D gene TRBD1, 6 bases. The CDR3 sequence is 12 residues long. V lost 5 bases, J lost 12 bases, and 16 bases lay in between. Per the germline V gene, CDR1 is SGHAT and CDR2 is FQNNGV. DNA for the CDR3: TGTGCCAGCAGCGCCCGACAGGTTTGGCACACCTTC. Its translation: CASSARQVWHTF.

The rearrangement uses TRBV24-1 and TRBJ2-7, with 10 bases identical to TRBD1. J was trimmed by 5 bases and V by 0 bases; bases with no gene match: 3. This CDR3 contains 15 residues. CDR1 and CDR2 from the germline V gene are KGHDR and SFDVKD. The CDR3 is CATSDLDRGQNEQYF. CDR3 in DNA: TGTGCCACCAGTGATTTGGACAGGGGGCAGAACGAGCAGTACTTC.

The chain employs TRBV4-2 and TRBJ2-7, with TRBD2 as a possible D gene (6 bases). Germline CDR1 reads LGHNA; CDR2 reads YNFKEQ. Trimming removed 1 base from V and 3 bases from J, with 16 bases in between. The CDR3 consists of 16 residues. This CDR3 is CASSQGGGLLHYEQYF. In nucleotides, the CDR3 is TGTGCCAGCAGCCAAGGGGGAGGCCTTCTCCACTACGAGCAGTACTTC.

This chain joins TRBV21-1 and TRBJ1-1; TRBD1, the D gene given by the table, was not confirmed from the DNA. TRBV21-1 is labeled a pseudogene. The CDR3 spans 15 residues. DNA for the CDR3: TGTGCCAGCAGCAAATACGCAGGGGGTTACACTGAAGCTTTCTTT. This codes for CASSKYAGGYTEAFF.

The chain joins TRBV27 to TRBJ2-1; a possible D gene is TRBD2 (6 bases). Germline V lookup: CDR1 MNHEY, CDR2 SMNVEV (reference sequence). Trimming left V 6 bases short and J 5 bases short, with 11 bases between. CDR3 length: 13 residues. The CDR3 sequence is CASRPGVDNEQFF. The CDR3 region has the DNA TGTGCCAGCAGACCGGGGGTAGACAATGAGCAGTTCTTC.

The gene calls are TRBV24-1 and TRBJ2-1; TRBD2 might be the D (5 bases). Germline V CDR1 and CDR2: KGHDR, SFDVKD. The CDR3 spans 16 residues. V lost 1 base and J 0 bases, leaving 9 bases between the germline ends. CDR3 sequence (DNA): TGTGCCACCAGTGATTTAAAAGCGGCCTCCTACAATGAGCAGTTCTTC. This encodes CATSDLKAASYNEQFF.

The rearrangement uses TRBV15 and TRBJ2-1; D may be TRBD2 (6 bases). V shed 0 bases and J shed 4 bases, with 22 bases lying between them. Per germline, CDR1 LNHNV and CDR2 YYDKDF (reference sequence). This CDR3 contains 19 residues. CDR3 in DNA: TGTGCCACCAGCAGAGACCCTCCGGGCGTGTCGGCGGGGTACAATGAGCAGTTCTTC. Residues: CATSRDPPGVSAGYNEQFF.

V usage is TRBV15 and J usage is TRBJ2-7; 7 bases are a match to TRBD2. The CDR3 contains 14 residues. With V trimmed by 2 bases and J by 6 bases, 7 bases remained unmatched. CDR1 is LNHNV, CDR2 YYDKDF, per germline (reference sequence). CDR3: CATSRRGESGEQYF. Here the CDR3 DNA reads TGTGCCACCAGCAGACGGGGGGAATCGGGCGAGCAGTACTTC.

The gene calls are TRBV5-8 and TRBJ2-2; possible D gene TRBD1, 5 bases. There are 15 residues in the CDR3. Trimming left V 0 bases short and J 3 bases short, with 9 bases between. CDR1 is SGHTS, CDR2 YDEGEE, per germline. The CDR3 DNA follows: TGTGCCAGCAGCTTGGGCAGGGCCCACACCGGGGAGCTGTTTTTT. As protein: CASSLGRAHTGELFF.

The rearrangement links TRBV2 to TRBJ1-5; TRBD1 matches at 7 bases. Trimming cost V 7 bases and J 7 bases; bases outside gene matches: 10. This CDR3 has 14 amino acids. Germline V gene data show CDR1 as SNHLY and CDR2 as FYNNEI. For the CDR3, the DNA is TGTGCCAGCACCCCCTCGTCAGGGGGGCAGCCCCAGCATTTT. Protein product: CASTPSSGGQPQHF.

The CDR3 sequence: CSASFAGGYGEQYF. In DNA, the CDR3 is TGCAGTGCTAGTTTTGCTGGCGGGTACGGCGAGCAGTACTTC. This sequence joins TRBV20-1 and TRBJ2-7, with D perhaps matching TRBD2 (5 bases). Germline V gene sequence: CDR1 DFQATT, CDR2 SNEGSKA (reference sequence). CDR3 length: 14 amino acids. Trimming removed 3 bases at V and 6 bases at J, with 18 bases between.

This chain connects TRBV20-1 to TRBJ2-7; the match to TRBD2 covers 9 bases. V gave up 3 bases and J gave up 3 bases; unmatched junction bases: 6. The CDR3 has 14 amino acids. Per germline, CDR1 DFQATT and CDR2 SNEGSKA (reference sequence). The chain's CDR3 is CSASFAGGRYEQYF. The DNA for the CDR3 is TGCAGTGCTAGTTTTGCGGGAGGGCGCTACGAGCAGTACTTC.

This rearrangement joins TRBV18 to TRBJ1-2; 7 nucleotides match TRBD1. This CDR3 is built from 13 residues. Germline V gene sequence: CDR1 KGHSH, CDR2 LQKENI. The J segment lost 3 bases and the V segment lost 5 bases, leaving 3 bases of the junction unmatched. In DNA form, the CDR3 reads TGTGCCAGCTCAACAGGGGTGGACTATGGCTACACCTTC. Residues: CASSTGVDYGYTF.

The gene calls are TRBV18 and TRBJ1-5; perhaps TRBD1 as D (5 bases). This CDR3 contains 14 residues. Looked up from germline, CDR1 is KGHSH and CDR2 is LQKENI. Trimming removed 2 bases from V and 9 bases from J, with 14 bases in between. The CDR3 DNA follows: TGTGCCAGCTCACCAAGTGGGGGGGATCGGCCCCAGCATTTT. Protein product: CASSPSGGDRPQHF.

The V gene is TRBV24-1, the J gene TRBJ2-7; 7 bases fit TRBD2. The CDR3 totals 15 residues. From germline, CDR1 is KGHDR and CDR2 SFDVKD. V was pared by 3 bases and J by 3 bases, with 7 bases of the junction left unmatched. DNA for the CDR3: TGTGCCACCAGTGATGCGACTAGCAAGTTCTACGAGCAGTACTTC. Encoded protein: CATSDATSKFYEQYF.

J is TRBJ1-1 and V is TRBV7-9; perhaps TRBD1 as D (5 bases). CDR3 size: 15 residues. Germline CDR1 SEHNR, CDR2 FQNEAQ (reference sequence). Deletions cut 4 bases from V and 0 bases from J, with 12 bases between. CDR3: CASSSHGAMNTEAFF. DNA of the CDR3: TGTGCCAGCAGCTCGCATGGGGCCATGAACACTGAAGCTTTCTTT.

V is TRBV5-1 and J is TRBJ1-1; D is possibly TRBD1 (5 bases). V dropped 7 bases and J dropped 0 bases, with 16 bases sitting between them. This CDR3 comprises 15 residues. Germline values: CDR1 SGHRS, CDR2 YFSETQ. CDR3 region: CASQKMDMMNTEAFF. CDR3 nucleotide sequence: TGCGCCAGCCAAAAAATGGACATGATGAACACTGAAGCTTTCTTT.

This clone was picked up a small number of times. The chain joins TRBV2 to TRBJ1-6; D might be TRBD1 (6 bases). Germline CDR1 and CDR2: SNHLY and FYNNEI. Trimming removed 6 bases from V and 5 bases from J, with 8 bases in between. CDR3 length: 13 amino acids. The CDR3 DNA reads TGTGCCAGCAGGAGGACAGATAATTCACCCCTCCACTTT. Its protein product is CASRRTDNSPLHF.